One sample yielded the 9 T cell receptor beta chains listed below, sequenced in a study of T cell clonality in common variable immunodeficiency. Here immunoSEQ multiplex PCR was the method, and the copy in TCRdb shows in-frame clones only, minus some. The sample shows tens of thousands of clones, no singletons; the ten largest hold 4% to 5%. Sequenced input: peripheral blood mononuclear cells. The receptors were gathered from a person between 18 and 75 years old in good health.

In this sample, this clone turned up many times. Read data end 3 residues before the CDR3 end; the end is taken from the germline J gene. This chain uses TRBV5-6 with TRBJ2-3; no clear D. Trimming shortened V by 6 bases and J by 2 bases, and 7 bases separated the two germline ends. Germline loops: CDR1 SGHDT, CDR2 YYEEEE. The CDR3 has 12 residues. This CDR3 is CASTHNTDTQYF. The sequenced CDR3 bases are TGTGCCAGCACCCACAACACAGATACG.

This clone was seen a handful of times. Read coverage stops 3 residues before the CDR3 terminus; the germline J gene supplies the remainder. The chain uses TRBV2 and TRBJ2-7; 8 bases line up with TRBD1. The CDR3 has 13 amino acids. CDR1 SNHLY and CDR2 FYNNEI come from the germline V gene. Germline trimming cut 7 bases from V and 6 bases from J; bases unmatched to any gene: 8. Incomplete CDR3 DNA: TGTGCCAGCACCGTCGGACAGGGAGGCGAG. This encodes CASTVGQGGE. The complete CDR3 protein is CASTVGQGGEQYF.

In this sample, this clone turned up many times. Read data end 3 residues before the CDR3 end; the end is taken from the germline J gene. The chain combines TRBV20-1 with TRBJ1-3; possibly TRBD1 for D (5 bases). The CDR3 extends over 12 amino acids. Germline V gene data show CDR1 as DFQATT and CDR2 as SNEGSKA (reference sequence). The CDR3 here is CSARVQGRTIYF. The CDR3 DNA, read in part, is TGCAGTGCTAGAGTGCAGGGTAGGACC.

This clone was seen a handful of times. The observed sequence ends 3 residues before the CDR3 terminus, with the missing tail filled in from the germline J gene. The rearrangement uses TRBV18 and TRBJ2-1, with TRBD2 matching 12 bases. Per the germline V gene, CDR1 is KGHSH and CDR2 is LQKENI. Trimming removed 5 bases from V and 7 bases from J; junction bases left unmatched: 6. The CDR3 has 15 residues. The chain's CDR3 is CASSSGLAGLNEQFF. The DNA read from the CDR3 is TGTGCCAGCTCATCGGGACTAGCGGGCCTAAATGAG.

In this sample, this clone turned up many times. The read terminates 3 residues ahead of where the CDR3 ends, so the germline J gene completes it. This rearrangement joins TRBV7-3 to TRBJ2-7, with D perhaps assigned TRBD1 or TRBD2 (6 bases each). Germline V gives CDR1 SGHTA, CDR2 FQGTGA. Trimming took 6 bases from V and 2 from J, leaving 17 bases between them. The CDR3 runs to 15 residues. CDR3 protein: CASRGRDTDPYEQYF. The covered CDR3 bases are TGTGCCAGCAGGGGGCGGGACACCGACCCCTACGAG.

This clone occurred many times. The CDR3 extends 3 residues past the end of the read, so its final part is completed from the germline J gene. The chain recombines TRBV5-1 with TRBJ2-1; the D gene is possibly TRBD2 (6 bases). CDR1 SGHRS and CDR2 YFSETQ come from the germline V gene. CDR3 size: 14 residues. Trimming cost V 3 bases and J 6 bases, with 13 bases left between them. The sequenced part of the CDR3 DNA is TGCGCCAGCAGCTGGACGGGGGTCCCCAATGAG. Its translation: CASSWTGVPNE. The complete CDR3 protein is CASSWTGVPNEQFF. The complete variable domain, with remaining parts taken from reference TRBV5-1 and TRBJ2-1, reads KAGVTQTPRYLIKTRGQQVTLSCSPISGHRSVSWYQQTPGQGLQFLFEYFSETQRNKGNFPGRFSGRQFSNSRSEMNVSTLELGDSALYLCASSWTGVPNEQFFGPGTRLTVL.

This clone was counted at least ten times. The missing CDR3 end, 3 residues past where the read stops, is filled in from the germline J gene. The chain employs TRBV4-1 and TRBJ2-7; possibly TRBD1 or TRBD2 for D (7 bases each). The germline gives CDR1 MGHRA, CDR2 YSYEKL. Trimming stripped 0 bases from V and 2 bases from J, with 17 bases between. This CDR3 is built from 17 residues. The sequenced CDR3 bases are TGCGCCAGCAGCCAAGATTGGGAGGGGGCAGAGACCTACGAG. This translates into CASSQDWEGAETYE. The entire CDR3 protein reads CASSQDWEGAETYEQYF.

The sample holds many counts of this clone. Read coverage stops 3 residues before the CDR3 terminus; the germline J gene supplies the remainder. The gene calls are TRBV6-1 and TRBJ1-1, with 7 bases fitting TRBD1. The germline V gene encodes CDR1 MNHNS and CDR2 SASEGT. Unmatched junction bases numbered 2, after V lost 3 bases and J lost 1 base. The CDR3 length is 14 residues. The sequenced part of the CDR3 DNA is TGTGCCAGCAGTGACCGACAGGGGAACACTGAA. As protein: CASSDRQGNTE. In full, the CDR3 is CASSDRQGNTEAFF.

This clone was picked up many times. CDR3 sequence: CASSVRDSSYEQYF. The part of the CDR3 DNA that was read is TGTGCCAGCAGTGTCCGGGACAGCTCCTACGAG. The chain carries TRBV6-1 and TRBJ2-7, with 7 bases matching TRBD1. From the germline J gene comes the end of the CDR3, since the read stops 3 residues before it. J lost 0 bases, V lost 4 bases, and 3 bases had no gene match. The CDR3 totals 14 residues. Looked up from germline, CDR1 is MNHNS and CDR2 is SASEGT.